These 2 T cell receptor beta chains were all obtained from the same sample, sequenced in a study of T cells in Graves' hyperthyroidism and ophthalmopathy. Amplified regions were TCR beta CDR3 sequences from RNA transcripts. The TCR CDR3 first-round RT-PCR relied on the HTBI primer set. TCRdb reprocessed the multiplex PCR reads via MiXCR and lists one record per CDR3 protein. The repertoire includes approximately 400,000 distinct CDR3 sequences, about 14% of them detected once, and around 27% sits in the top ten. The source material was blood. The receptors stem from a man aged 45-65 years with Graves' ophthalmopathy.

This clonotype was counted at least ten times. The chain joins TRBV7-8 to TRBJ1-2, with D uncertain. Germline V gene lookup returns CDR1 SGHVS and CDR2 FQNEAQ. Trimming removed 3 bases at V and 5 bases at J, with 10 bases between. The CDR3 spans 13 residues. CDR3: CASSLGNTYGYTF. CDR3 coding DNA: TGTGCCAGCAGCTTGGGCAATACTTATGGCTACACCTTC.

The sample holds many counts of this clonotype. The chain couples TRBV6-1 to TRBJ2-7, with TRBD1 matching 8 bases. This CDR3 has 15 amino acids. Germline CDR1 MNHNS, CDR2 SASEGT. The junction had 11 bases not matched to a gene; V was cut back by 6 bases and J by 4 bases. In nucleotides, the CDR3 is TGTGCCAGCAGGAACGAACAACAGGGGGAATACGAGCAGTACTTC. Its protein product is CASRNEQQGEYEQYF.